The present TCR beta chain was sequenced within a study of shared clonotypes between healthy human individuals. Whole-study context: The plates for each donor numbered three CD4 naive, three CD4 memory, two CD8 naive and one CD8 memory.

CDR1 is SGHRS, CDR2 YFSETQ, per germline. Between the trimmed V and J ends, which lost 3 bases and 6 bases, there was a span of 19 bases. CDR3 length: 16 amino acids. This table comes from immunoSEQ multiplex PCR, and its TCRdb copy is limited to in-frame clones, with some not included. This sample carries about 2 million clones, 95% of them seen once, and the ten largest clones take more than 0.1%. Donors had no recently reported acute infections or vaccinations and were HIV-negative. The study separated CD4+ cells into CD45RA+ naive and CD45RA-negative memory subsets. Sequencing used naive CD4+ T cells sorted from blood. Stated subset: CD45RA+ positively selected. This chain links TRBV5-1 with TRBJ2-1; D is uncertain. This sequence was found in a young man in good health. CDR3 residues: CASSSRIRIPGNEQFF. The CDR3 DNA is TGCGCCAGCAGCTCACGTATCAGGATCCCGGGCAATGAGCAGTTCTTC. The full variable domain, completed using reference TRBV5-1 and TRBJ2-1, is KAGVTQTPRYLIKTRGQQVTLSCSPISGHRSVSWYQQTPGQGLQFLFEYFSETQRNKGNFPGRFSGRQFSNSRSEMNVSTLELGDSALYLCASSSRIRIPGNEQFFGPGTRLTVL.